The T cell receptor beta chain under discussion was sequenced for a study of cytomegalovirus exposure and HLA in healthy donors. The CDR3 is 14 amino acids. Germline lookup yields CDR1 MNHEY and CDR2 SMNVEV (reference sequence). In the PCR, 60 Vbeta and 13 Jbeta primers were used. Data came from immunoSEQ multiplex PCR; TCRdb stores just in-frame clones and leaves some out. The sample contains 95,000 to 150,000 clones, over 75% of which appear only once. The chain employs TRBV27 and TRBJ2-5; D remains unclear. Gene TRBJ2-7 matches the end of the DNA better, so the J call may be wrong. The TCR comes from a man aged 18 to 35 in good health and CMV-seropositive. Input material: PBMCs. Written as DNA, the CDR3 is TGTGCCAGCAGTTTTCTAAGAGGCTCCTACGAGCAGTACTTC. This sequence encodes CASSFLRGSYEQYF.